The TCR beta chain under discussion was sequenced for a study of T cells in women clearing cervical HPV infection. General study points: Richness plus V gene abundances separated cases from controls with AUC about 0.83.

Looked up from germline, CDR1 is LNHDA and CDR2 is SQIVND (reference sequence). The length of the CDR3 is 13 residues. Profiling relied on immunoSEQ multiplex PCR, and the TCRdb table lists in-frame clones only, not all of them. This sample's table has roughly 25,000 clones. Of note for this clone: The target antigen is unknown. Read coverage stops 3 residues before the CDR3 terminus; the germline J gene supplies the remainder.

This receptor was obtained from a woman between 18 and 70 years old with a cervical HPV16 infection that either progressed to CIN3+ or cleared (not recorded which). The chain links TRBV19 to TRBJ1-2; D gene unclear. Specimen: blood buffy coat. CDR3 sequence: CASSQARGYDYTF. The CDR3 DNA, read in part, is TGTGCCAGTAGTCAGGCCAGAGGCTACGAC.